What follows are 13 T cell receptor beta chains derived from one specimen sequenced in a study of CXCR3-negative and CXCR3-positive naive CD8 T cells. The study made its TRB cDNA libraries by 5' RACE, adding UMI labels. TCRdb re-called the 5' RACE reads; one entry per CDR3 protein, DNA not given. The sample's table shows tens of thousands of distinct CDR3 sequences. What was sequenced was naive CXCR3- CD8+ T cells from blood. Subset indicated: CD45RO-CCR7+CD27+CD95- naive CD8+ T cells lacking CXCR3 (TNR3-). All receptors derive from a human donor in good health. Some clones in this sample may be carry-over from other donors' samples.

The V and J genes are TRBV10-3 and TRBJ2-1; as DNA is missing, the TRBD1 call by TCRdb cannot be tested. CDR1 and CDR2 from the germline V gene are ENHRY and SYGVKD. The CDR3 has 13 residues. CDR3 residues: CAISELGRGEQFF.

The chain joins TRBV7-6 to TRBJ2-7; TCRdb calls TRBD2, which cannot be checked without DNA. This CDR3 contains 15 residues. Germline CDR1 SGHVS, CDR2 FNYEAQ. The CDR3 is CASSQTSGSFSEQYF.

The rearrangement links TRBV18 to TRBJ1-1. There are 14 residues in the CDR3. Germline assignment: CDR1 KGHSH and CDR2 LQKENI. The CDR3: CASSPLGQNTEAFF.

The V gene is TRBV4-1, the J gene TRBJ2-1; with no DNA, the TCRdb D assignment of TRBD1 cannot be verified. This CDR3 comprises 17 residues. CDR1 MGHRA and CDR2 YSYEKL come from the germline V gene. The CDR3: CASSQESGFRTYNEQFF.

CDR3 region: CSVSHPLAGESSYNEQFF. This chain joins TRBV29-1 and TRBJ2-1; TCRdb's D call of TRBD2 is untestable without DNA. Germline V gene data show CDR1 as SQVTM and CDR2 as ANQGSEA. The CDR3 covers 18 residues.

The chain is built from TRBV6-5 and TRBJ1-1; TCRdb selects TRBD1, and the lack of DNA leaves this call unchecked. The CDR3 loop spans 15 amino acids. Germline V gene data show CDR1 as MNHEY and CDR2 as SVGAGI. Here the CDR3 reads CASSTLTDMNTEAFF.

The rearrangement joins TRBV7-8 to TRBJ1-1; TCRdb selects TRBD1, and the lack of DNA leaves this call unchecked. From germline, CDR1 is SGHVS and CDR2 FQNEAQ. This CDR3 is 18 amino acids long. The CDR3 is CASSPGRGAERLDTEAFF.

The J gene is TRBJ2-3, the V gene TRBV6-2 or TRBV6-3; the D call from TCRdb, TRBD2, cannot be confirmed without DNA. This CDR3 is built from 17 residues. Germline CDR1 MNHEY, CDR2 SVGEGT. CDR3 sequence: CASSKYGGPSLTDTQYF.

This chain links TRBV20-1 with TRBJ1-2; as DNA is missing, the TRBD1 call by TCRdb cannot be tested. Germline assignment: CDR1 DFQATT and CDR2 SNEGSKA (reference sequence). The CDR3 sequence is 12 residues long. The CDR3 region is CSATSGTVGYTF.

The chain carries TRBV7-6 and TRBJ2-2. Germline values: CDR1 SGHVS, CDR2 FNYEAQ. The CDR3 loop spans 15 amino acids. The CDR3 loop is CASSLATDHTGELFF. Full variable domain (missing parts from reference TRBV7-6 and TRBJ2-2): GAGVSQSPRYKVTKRGQDVALRCDPISGHVSLYWYRQALGQGPEFLTYFNYEAQQDKSGLPNDRFSAERPEGSISTLTIQRTEQRDSAMYRCASSLATDHTGELFFGEGSRLTVL.

The chain employs TRBV7-3 and TRBJ2-3; the TCRdb call, TRBD1, lacks DNA for checking. The CDR3 extends over 17 amino acids. Germline assignment: CDR1 SGHTA and CDR2 FQGTGA. CDR3 in amino acids: CASSKTGVRALTDTQYF.

V is TRBV4-3 and J is TRBJ2-7. Germline loops: CDR1 LGHNA, CDR2 YSLEER. The CDR3 spans 14 residues. The CDR3 loop is CAGSQDLERQEQYF.

The rearrangement joins TRBV19 to TRBJ2-1; TCRdb proposes TRBD1, but this gene call is untestable without DNA. The CDR3 is made up of 16 amino acids. Per the germline V gene, CDR1 is LNHDA and CDR2 is SQIVND (reference sequence). CDR3: CASSIAGTASYNEQFF.